The clone carrying this T cell receptor (beta chain) has just a few counts. Its target is not known. This sample is drawn from a study of T-cell reconstitution after alpha-beta-depleted transplantation in children. The ends lost 4 bases at V and 4 bases at J; junction bases unmatched: 3. There are 14 residues in the CDR3. The germline V gene has CDR1 ENHRY and CDR2 SYGVKD. For TCRbeta, the library was prepared with unique molecular identifiers. MiXCR, run by TCRdb on the PCR reads, gives a single entry per CDR3 protein. Of about 210,000 distinct CDR3 sequences listed, roughly 18% are singletons. Findings of the study overall: Reportedly, only several hundred clones from non-depleted graft cells drove alpha-beta T-cell counts at about two months.

The sequence was obtained from a male patient aged 2 to 9 who had a stem cell transplant for acute lymphoblastic leukemia, so the T cells may come from the graft donor. Source: PBMCs, mostly from graft donor cells, taken 360 days after TCRalphabeta/CD19-depleted stem cell transplant. The chain has TRBV10-3 and TRBJ2-7; TRBD1 agrees at 11 bases. Written as DNA, the CDR3 is TGTGCCATCAGTGGGGGACAGGGGGTATACGAGCAGTACTTC. Translating it yields CAISGGQGVYEQYF.